This paragraph covers one T cell receptor beta chain sequence. Its antigen remains undetermined. A junction boundary mismatches the germline segment, possibly from a read error. Library preparation used multiplex PCR. Sequenced using an Illumina HiSeq 2500. TCRbeta libraries were constructed through three rounds of nested PCR with primers (Table S4) according to protocols adapted from ARM-PCR. PCR products of 200-500 bp were gel-excised and purified with the QIAquick gel extraction kit before sequencing. The authors' pipeline ran thus. Reads were cleaned with Trimmomatic, merged with FLASH into complete CDR3 sequences, and assigned to V(D)J germline segments with MiTCR. Clonal diversity was computed as the inverse Simpson's index with VDJtools. Productive reads were defined as in-frame sequences without a premature stop codon. TCRdb itself trimmed the public reads at Q25 with fastp, ran MiXCR and retained productive beta chains. Rows merge per CDR3 protein into single entries with the most common DNA and genes. Clone size and V and J calls follow TCRdb, not the original study. Recorded for this sample are about 80,000 distinct CDR3 sequences; around 86% of them occurred a single time. Together, the top ten hold about an eighth of the sample.

These data come from a study of tumor and adjacent non-tumor tissue in lung cancer (dated by TCRdb to 2017 to 2018). Context from the whole study: The cohort included about eleven adenocarcinoma, 2 squamous cell carcinoma and 1 small cell lung cancer patients. Ages among the 15 or so patients ranged from about 31 to 80 years, there were around ten men and 5 women, and disease was at TNM stage I to III. Sequencing produced some 130,000,000 productive TCRbeta reads in total, an average of about 4 million reads per sample. The study compared bulk TCRbeta repertoires between lung tumor tissue and matched distant non-tumor lung tissue from 15 lung cancer patients. For each patient, one tumor sample and one normal lung sample were taken, giving approximately 30 paired specimens that underwent TCRbeta CDR3 sequencing.

RNA was isolated from bulk, unsorted tissue, and RNA quality was assessed with a NanoDrop ND-1000 and an Agilent 2100. Donors were newly diagnosed lung cancer patients admitted for thoracic surgery in China between August and November 2014, without prior chemotherapy. Anyone who had undergone radiotherapy or chemotherapy before, or who had another cancer at the same time, was left out of the study. Pieces of surgical tissue measuring roughly 1-2.2 cm3 were kept in RNAlater solution and held at -80 degrees C until needed. The research as a whole found: Significantly higher TCR diversity (inverse Simpson) was observed in tumor tissue than in normal lung tissue (approximately 440 vs 150, P = 0.0075, Mann-Whitney U test). TCR diversity was significantly higher in younger patients, and greater tumor TCR diversity was associated with shorter overall survival and shorter disease-free survival. In normal lung, the top 100 clones accounted for a significantly larger cumulative share of the repertoire than in tumor tissue. Because peripheral blood was not sequenced, the blood TCRbeta repertoires of the lung cancer patients in the study went unexamined. The sequencing platform is not named in the methods, and unique molecular identifiers are not mentioned. The cohort had only around 14 patients, and the authors noted that larger samples and more detailed clinical data are needed.

CDR1 and CDR2 (MGHRA, YSYEKL) derive from the germline V gene. The CDR3 holds 15 amino acids from the cysteine to the phenylalanine. The retained sequence is limited to the CDR3, 45 bases, with the frame set at the first base. The TCR sequence derives from a woman aged 45-60 years with non-small cell lung cancer. The chain is assembled from TRBV4-1 and TRBJ1-5; TRBD1 is a weak D gene call, 6 bases matching. Sequenced: lung tumor tissue. The CDR3 region has the sequence CANSQHRDNNQPQNF. The DNA sequence follows: TGCGCCAACAGCCAGCACCGGGACAATAATCAGCCCCAGAATTTT.